Included here is one T cell receptor (beta chain) sequence, with context. This sample is part of a study of blood T cell repertoires in COVID-19. Study summary: Samples of COVID-19 (acute and convalescent) were obtained from the United States, Italy and Spain. The cDNA or gDNA used as material had been derived from T cells, B-cell-depleted T cells, or PBMCs.

Per the study methods: Amplification of reference gene primers was used by the study to estimate nucleated cell counts. Libraries were prepared by immunoSEQ multiplex PCR; TCRdb keeps only in-frame clonotypes and omits some of them. Clone size and V and J calls were adopted from that table, with D and trimming inferred from the DNA. Of about 310,000 clones in the sample, around 90% were seen once. The source material was peripheral blood. This TCR was sampled from a man between 50 and 59 years old with active or convalescent COVID-19.

CDR3 residues: CASRRGGQGLRELFF. CDR3 DNA sequence: TGTGCCAGTAGAAGAGGTGGACAGGGCCTTAGGGAGCTGTTTTTT. V is TRBV19 and J is TRBJ2-2, with 8 positions matching TRBD1. The germline V gene encodes CDR1 LNHDA and CDR2 SQIVND (reference sequence). The CDR3 length is 15 residues. The ends lost 6 bases at V and 9 bases at J; junction bases unmatched: 12.